This T cell receptor beta chain was sequenced for a study of beta chain features in type 1 diabetes. Study results and limitations: Moderate but significant shortening of TCRB CDR3s was recorded in all four CD4+ subsets from Type 1 diabetes patients.

As every portion of the isolated RNA was reverse transcribed, the sequencing read expressed TCRB transcripts. TCRdb's copy holds only in-frame clones and misses some; the assay was immunoSEQ multiplex PCR. Here the sample spans about 340,000 clones, 13% being singletons. This clone has just a few counts. Its antigen is not known. The length of the CDR3 is 13 residues. V was trimmed by 5 bases and J by 5 bases, leaving 12 bases between them. The germline CDR1 and CDR2 sequences are SGHTA and FQGNSA. This chain connects TRBV7-2 to TRBJ1-2, with a weak D call TRBD1 (6 bases). The TCR was taken from a woman aged 18-35 years with type 1 diabetes. Sequenced material: naive CD4+ T cells from blood. This CDR3 is CASSRRTDYGYTF. The CDR3 bases are TGTGCCAGCAGCCGTCGGACAGATTATGGCTACACCTTC.